This TCR beta chain is from a study of T cell changes during pregnancy in multiple sclerosis. From germline, CDR1 is SGHTA and CDR2 FQGNSA. V trimming: 5 bases; J trimming: 6 bases; junction bases outside the gene matches: 7. The CDR3 loop spans 16 amino acids. Assay: immunoSEQ multiplex PCR; the TCRdb copy retains only in-frame clones and omits some. The profile shows about 70,000 clones, about 95% of them singletons. This chain uses TRBV7-2 with TRBJ2-1, with TRBD2 matching over 13 bases. The sequence derives from a female donor with multiple sclerosis, enrolled in a pregnancy study. The sample here was peripheral blood, taken in the third trimester of pregnancy. The CDR3 coding sequence is TGTGCCAGCAGCCTCACTAGCGGGGGGGCGTCCAATGAGCAGTTCTTC. Its translation is CASSLTSGGASNEQFF.